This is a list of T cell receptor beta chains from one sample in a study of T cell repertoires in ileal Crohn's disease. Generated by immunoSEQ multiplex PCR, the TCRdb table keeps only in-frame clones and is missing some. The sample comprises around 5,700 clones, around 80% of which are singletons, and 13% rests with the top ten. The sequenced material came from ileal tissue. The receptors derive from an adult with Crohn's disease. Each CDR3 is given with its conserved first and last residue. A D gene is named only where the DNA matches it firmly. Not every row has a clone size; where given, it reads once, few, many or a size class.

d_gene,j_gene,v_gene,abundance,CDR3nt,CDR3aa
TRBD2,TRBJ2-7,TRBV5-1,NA,TGCGCCAGCAGCTTGGTGGGGGGGAGCTCCTACGAGCAGTACTTC,CASSLVGGSSYEQYF
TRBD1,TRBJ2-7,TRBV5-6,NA,TGTGCCAGCAGCTTAACCGGGACAGGGGCCTACGAGCAGTACTTC,CASSLTGTGAYEQYF
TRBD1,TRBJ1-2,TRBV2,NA,TGTGCCAGCAGGGTGGGACAGGCTAACTATGGCTACACCTTC,CASRVGQANYGYTF
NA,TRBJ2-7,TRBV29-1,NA,TGCAGCGGCACAGGGCCTTACGGGGGGGAGCAGTACTTC,CSGTGPYGGEQYF
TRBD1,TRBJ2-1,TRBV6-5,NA,TGTGCCAGCAGCCTAACAGGGGGGTCATACAATGAGCAGTTCTTC,CASSLTGGSYNEQFF
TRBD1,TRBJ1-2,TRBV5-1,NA,TGCGCCAGCAGCTTGGATCATCGGACAGGCGGCTACACCTTC,CASSLDHRTGGYTF
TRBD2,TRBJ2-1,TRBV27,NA,TGTGCCAGCAGTTCCGGAGCGGGAGATGAGCAGTTCTTC,CASSSGAGDEQFF
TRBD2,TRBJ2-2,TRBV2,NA,TGTGCCACCCGGGGGGCGGGAGGTCGAGCCGGGGAGCTGTTTTTT,CATRGAGGRAGELFF
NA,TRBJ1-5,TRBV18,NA,TGTGCCAGCTCACCGGGACACCCTAATCAGCCCCAGCATTTT,CASSPGHPNQPQHF
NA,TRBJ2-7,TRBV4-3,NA,TGCGCCAGCAGCCAAGAAAGACTGCCCTCGGGATCCTACGAGCAGTACTTC,CASSQERLPSGSYEQYF
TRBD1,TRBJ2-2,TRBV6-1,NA,TGTGCCGTACAATACAGGGGGGACACCGGGGAGCTGTTTTTT,CAVQYRGDTGELFF
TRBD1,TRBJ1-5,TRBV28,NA,TGTGCCAGCAGCAGGGACAGTATCTCGAGGACCCGAAATCAGCCCCAGCATTTT,CASSRDSISRTRNQPQHF
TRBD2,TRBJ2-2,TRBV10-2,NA,TGCGCCACGGGGGGACTACAGAACACCGGGGAGCTGTTTTTT,CATGGLQNTGELFF
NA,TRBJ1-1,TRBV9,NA,TGTGCCAGCAGCACGGGGAACCAGAACACTGAAGCTTTCTTT,CASSTGNQNTEAFF
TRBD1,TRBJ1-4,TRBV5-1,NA,TGCGCCAGCAGCTTGGGGGGGACAGGGCCTAATGAAAAACTGTTTTTT,CASSLGGTGPNEKLFF
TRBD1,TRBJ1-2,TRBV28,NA,TGTGCCAGCAGTTCCTACGGGACAGGGGGCTATGGCTACACCTTC,CASSSYGTGGYGYTF
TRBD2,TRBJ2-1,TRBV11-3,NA,TGTGCCAGCAGCCTAGGGGGTCGGGGGGGCAAGAATGAGCAGTTCTTC,CASSLGGRGGKNEQFF
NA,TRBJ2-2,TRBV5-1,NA,TGCGCCAGCAGCTTCCCTCCTGGCGGGGCGGTAATTAGCACCGGGGAGCTGTTTTTT,CASSFPPGGAVISTGELFF
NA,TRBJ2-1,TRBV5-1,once,TGCGCCAGCAGCTTTGGGCAGACTACAAACAATGAGCAGTTCTTC,CASSFGQTTNNEQFF
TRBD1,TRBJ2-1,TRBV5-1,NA,TGCGCCAGCGGGACAGGGCTAAACTACAATGAGCAGTTCTTC,CASGTGLNYNEQFF
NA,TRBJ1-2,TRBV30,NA,TGTGCCTGGAGTGGGCTAGGCTATGGCTACACCTTC,CAWSGLGYGYTF
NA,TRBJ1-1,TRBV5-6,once,TGTGCCAGCAGCTTGACGGGGGGGAGGACTGAAGCTTTCTTT,CASSLTGGRTEAFF
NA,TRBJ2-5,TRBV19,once,TGTGCCAGTTCTGGCGGGGACCTCAAAGAGACCCAGTACTTC,CASSGGDLKETQYF
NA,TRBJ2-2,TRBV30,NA,TGTGCCTGGACACGAGCTCACACCGGGGAGCTGTTTTTT,CAWTRAHTGELFF
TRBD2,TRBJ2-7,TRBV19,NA,TGTGCCAGTAGCCTTCGGGCGGGAGGGGGAAACGAGCAGTACTTC,CASSLRAGGGNEQYF
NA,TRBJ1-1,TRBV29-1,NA,TGCAGCGTTTTCCCCGACACGAACACTGAAGCTTTCTTT,CSVFPDTNTEAFF
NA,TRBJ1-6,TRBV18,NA,TGTGCCAGTGTTGACAGCATTAATTCACCCCTCCACTTT,CASVDSINSPLHF
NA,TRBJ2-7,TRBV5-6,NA,TGTGCCAGCAGCCTGATTGGAGGGTACGAGCAGTACTTC,CASSLIGGYEQYF
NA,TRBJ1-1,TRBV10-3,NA,TGTGCCATCAGTGATGGGGGGGCGGACACTGAAGCTTTCTTT,CAISDGGADTEAFF
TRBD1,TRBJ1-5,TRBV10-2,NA,TGCGCCAGCAGCTTGGACAGGGGGGAGTATCAGCCCCAGCATTTT,CASSLDRGEYQPQHF
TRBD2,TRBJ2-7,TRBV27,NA,TGTGCCAGCAGTTTAAGATGGGGACTAGCGGGGCCCGAGCAGTACTTC,CASSLRWGLAGPEQYF
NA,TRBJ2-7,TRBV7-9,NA,TGTGCCAGCAGGATGGGCAGCTCCTACGAGCAGTACTTC,CASRMGSSYEQYF
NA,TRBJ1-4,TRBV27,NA,TGTGCCAGCAGCCTCAGGGGCAGGGGTCCTAATGAAAAACTGTTTTTT,CASSLRGRGPNEKLFF
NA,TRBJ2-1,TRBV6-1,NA,TGTGCCAGCAGTGTAGAGCGGAATGAGCAGTTCTTC,CASSVERNEQFF
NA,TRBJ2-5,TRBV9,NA,TGTGCCAGCAGCGTAGGAATGGGTGGGGCCCAAGAGACCCAGTACTTC,CASSVGMGGAQETQYF
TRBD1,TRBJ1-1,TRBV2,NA,TGTGCCAGCAGGAAAAACACAGGGGGCATCACTGAAGCTTTCTTT,CASRKNTGGITEAFF
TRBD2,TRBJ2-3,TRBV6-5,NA,TGTGCCAGCAGACCCGCGGGGGGAGCTGGAAATACGCAGTATTTT,CASRPAGGAGNTQYF
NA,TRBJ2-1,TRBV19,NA,TGTGCCAGTGGGGGGGCTAGCTCCTACAATGAGCAGTTCTTC,CASGGASSYNEQFF
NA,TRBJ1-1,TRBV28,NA,TGTGCCAGCAGCCCGACAGTTCGAACTGAAGCTTTCTTT,CASSPTVRTEAFF
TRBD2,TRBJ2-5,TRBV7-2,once,TGTGCCAGCAGCTTAGACGGGGGGGGTCTCCAAGAGACCCAGTACTTC,CASSLDGGGLQETQYF
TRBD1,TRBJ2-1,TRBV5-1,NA,TGCGCCACCCGACAGGGGGCGGGCAATGAGCAGTTCTTC,CATRQGAGNEQFF
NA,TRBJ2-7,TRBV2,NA,TGTGCCAGCAGTGATTTCTCTTGGGCAGAGCAGTACTTC,CASSDFSWAEQYF
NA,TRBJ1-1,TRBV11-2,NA,TGTGCCAGCAGCTTACAGGGGACTGAAGCTTTCTTT,CASSLQGTEAFF
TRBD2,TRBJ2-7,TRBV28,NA,TGTGCCAGCAGCCGGACTAGCGGGGGGACCTACGAGCAGTACTTC,CASSRTSGGTYEQYF
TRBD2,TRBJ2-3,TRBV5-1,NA,TGCGCCAGCAGCCCCGGACTAGCGGGACCCACAGATACGCAGTATTTT,CASSPGLAGPTDTQYF
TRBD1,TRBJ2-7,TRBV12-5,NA,TGTGCTAGTGGTTTGGGAACAGGGGGCCACGAGCAGTACTTC,CASGLGTGGHEQYF
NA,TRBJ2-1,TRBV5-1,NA,TGCGCCAGCAGCTCAGGCCCCGCTGCCAATGAGCAGTTCTTC,CASSSGPAANEQFF
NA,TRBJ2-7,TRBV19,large,TGTGCCAGATACTCTAGTAGCTCCTACGAGCAGTACTTC,CARYSSSSYEQYF
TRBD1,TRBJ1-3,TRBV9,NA,TGTGCCAGCAGCGCCGGGACAGGGGGCTCTGGAAACACCATATATTTT,CASSAGTGGSGNTIYF
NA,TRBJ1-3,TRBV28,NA,TGTGCCAGCAGTTCCCCAAGGGGGGGGATTAGAAACACCATATATTTT,CASSSPRGGIRNTIYF
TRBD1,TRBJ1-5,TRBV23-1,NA,TGCGCCAGCAGTCAATCGGACAGGGAAAATCAGCCCCAGCATTTT,CASSQSDRENQPQHF